The 8 T cell receptor beta chains below come from one sample, sequenced in a study of a mutant IDH1 vaccine in newly diagnosed glioma. Time point denoted: baseline, week 1 (first vaccination visit). Specified treatment: pre-vaccination baseline after standard-of-care therapy. The method was immunoSEQ multiplex PCR; TCRdb's version includes in-frame clones alone and lacks a portion of them. The repertoire holds 45,000 to 60,000 clones, with around three quarters as singletons. The sample was PBMCs, taken from a glioma patient treated with radiotherapy, temozolomide or both. All receptors come from a woman aged 40-49 years with glioma.

The rearrangement uses TRBV19 and TRBJ2-7; possibly TRBD2 for D (7 bases). With 5 bases removed from V and 4 bases from J, the gap between germline ends came to 21 bases. Germline CDR1 reads LNHDA; CDR2 reads SQIVND (reference sequence). The length of the CDR3 is 16 residues. The CDR3 bases are TGTGCCAGTAGTCCGTTCGTGGGCGGGGGCAGGTACGAGCAGTACTTC. Its translation is CASSPFVGGGRYEQYF.

This chain joins TRBV4-1 and TRBJ1-4, with 9 bases lining up with TRBD1. In germline, CDR1 is MGHRA, CDR2 YSYEKL. CDR3 size: 15 residues. Trimming removed 5 bases from V and 6 bases from J; junction bases left unmatched: 7. CDR3 sequence reads: CASSVDRGGDEKLFF. CDR3 in DNA: TGCGCCAGCAGCGTTGACAGGGGGGGGGATGAAAAACTGTTTTTT.

J is TRBJ2-7 and V is TRBV10-3; TRBD2 is a possible D gene (5 bases). V was clipped by 2 bases and J by 6 bases, with 5 bases between them. This CDR3 comprises 11 residues. Germline V lookup: CDR1 ENHRY, CDR2 SYGVKD. DNA of the CDR3: TGTGCCATCAGTGAGGAGGGCGAGCAGTACTTC. Translated, it gives CAISEEGEQYF.

V gene TRBV7-2 combines with J gene TRBJ1-1, with TRBD1 as a possible D gene (5 bases). This CDR3 is 12 amino acids long. The V and J ends lost 5 bases and 11 bases respectively, with 15 bases between them. The germline V gene encodes CDR1 SGHTA and CDR2 FQGNSA. This chain's CDR3 is CASSEWGVVAFF. CDR3 coding DNA: TGTGCCAGCAGCGAGTGGGGGGTGGTTGCTTTCTTT.

This chain joins TRBV7-2 and TRBJ2-5; tentative D call: TRBD2 (5 bases). The CDR3 is made up of 14 amino acids. V was shortened by 1 base and J by 5 bases, with 11 bases between the two germline ends. Germline V gene lookup returns CDR1 SGHTA and CDR2 FQGNSA. This CDR3 reads CASSLVSGKETQYF. The CDR3 nucleotides are TGTGCCAGCAGCTTAGTTTCGGGAAAGGAGACCCAGTACTTC. Using reference TRBV7-2 and TRBJ2-5 for the parts outside the CDR3, the full variable domain is GAGVSQSPSNKVTEKGKDVELRCDPISGHTALYWYRQSLGQGLEFLIYFQGNSAPDKSGLPSDRFSAERTGGSVSTLTIQRTQQEDSAVYLCASSLVSGKETQYFGPGTRLLVL.

The chain employs TRBV2 and TRBJ1-2, with D hard to call. Trimming shortened V by 6 bases and J by 8 bases, and 7 bases separated the two germline ends. The CDR3 contains 10 residues. Germline values: CDR1 SNHLY, CDR2 FYNNEI. CDR3 nucleotides: TGTGCCAGCAGGTGGCGGGGCTACACCTTC. Translating gives CASRWRGYTF.

This clone has just a few counts. The chain recombines TRBV9 with TRBJ2-5; D perhaps matches TRBD1 (5 bases). Germline V gene sequence: CDR1 SGDLS, CDR2 YYNGEE. With 3 bases removed from V and 1 base from J, the gap between germline ends came to 10 bases. The CDR3 runs to 14 residues. The CDR3 loop reads CASSGGHPQETQYF. The CDR3 DNA reads TGTGCCAGCAGCGGAGGACACCCCCAAGAGACCCAGTACTTC.

The chain couples TRBV27 to TRBJ2-3; weak D call: TRBD1 (6 bases). Trimming cost V 4 bases and J 3 bases, with 14 bases left between them. The CDR3 is made up of 15 amino acids. Germline lookup yields CDR1 MNHEY and CDR2 SMNVEV (reference sequence). CDR3 sequence (DNA): TGTGCCAGCAGTTCACAGGGTTTTTTGACAGATACGCAGTATTTT. Amino acids: CASSSQGFLTDTQYF.